The clone carrying this TCR beta chain was picked up a small number of times. The antigen is undetermined. Germline loops: CDR1 MDHEN, CDR2 SYDVKM. The CDR3 sequence is 18 residues long. Trimming took 4 bases from V and 0 from J; bases not matched to a gene: 13. Here immunoSEQ multiplex PCR was the method, and the copy in TCRdb shows in-frame clones only, minus some. The table shows 81,000 or so clones, with 90% to 95% occurring only once. The data originate from a study of graft-versus-host responses after intestinal transplantation. Broader study findings: HvG clone declines early post-transplant were associated with peak circulating GvH levels. Recipient bone marrow held GvH clones, some seen earlier in ileum or blood.

The source material was unstimulated CD8+ T cells sorted from spleen or lymph node cells, sampled before transplant. The origin of this receptor is a human donor who was the organ donor for an intestinal transplant. V is TRBV28 and J is TRBJ2-3, with 7 bases aligning to TRBD1. Written as DNA, the CDR3 is TGTGCCAGCAGTTACGAGGCGACAGGGAGAGCTAGCACAGATACGCAGTATTTT. It translates to CASSYEATGRASTDTQYF.